This T cell receptor (beta chain) was recorded in a study of blood T cells in healthy people across ages. The germline CDR1 and CDR2 sequences are DFQATT and SNEGSKA (reference sequence). The CDR3 spans 13 residues. Trimming removed 3 bases at V and 8 bases at J, with 16 bases between. Primed by a sample-barcoded 5' primer and a J-beta primer mix, a second PCR proceeded for about 7 to 11 cycles. TCRdb passed the 5' RACE reads through MiXCR, listing each CDR3 protein once. The sample includes about 640,000 distinct CDR3 sequences, under 65% of them seen just once. The specimen was blood. The sequence came from a man in his 60s in good health. This chain connects TRBV20-1 to TRBJ1-1; D call uncertain. In nucleotides, the CDR3 is TGCAGTGCTAGCAAATCCGAATACAGAGAAGCTTTCTTT. This gives the protein CSASKSEYREAFF.